The rows below give T cell receptor beta chains drawn from one sample of a study of blood T cell repertoires in COVID-19. Sequencing used immunoSEQ multiplex PCR; TCRdb keeps in-frame clones, though not all of them. The sample lists about 190,000 clones, 82% seen once, with around 7.8% in the top ten. The sample taken for sequencing was peripheral blood. These receptors all come from a woman aged 60-70 years with COVID-19, enrolled during active disease. Both conserved end residues are trimmed from each CDR3. Only some rows state a clone size, as once, few, many or a class for expanded clones.

j_call v_call clone_size cdr3_aa
TRBJ2-2 TRBV9 - ASSPAPGGNTGELF
TRBJ2-2 TRBV6-4 - ASSRNSNTGELF
TRBJ1-2 TRBV3-1/TRBV3-2 once ASSRQGRFYGYT
TRBJ2-2 TRBV19 - ASIRRENTGELF
TRBJ2-1 TRBV11-3 - ASSPREDPYNEQF
TRBJ1-1 TRBV18 - ASSPDRTNEAF
TRBJ1-1 TRBV6-1 - ASSERGSTEAF
TRBJ1-6 TRBV9 - ASSVGGGDNSPLH
TRBJ2-5 TRBV6-5 - ASSYETGGWETQY
TRBJ2-6 TRBV7-2 - ASSLPGLRGANVLT
TRBJ1-4 TRBV18 - ASSPGGATNEKLF
TRBJ2-1 TRBV5-1 - ASSFLLAGEGEQF
TRBJ2-3 TRBV18 - ASSSTGTSSNTDTQY
TRBJ2-2 TRBV29-1 - SVEIGGNTGELF
TRBJ2-7 TRBV6-2/TRBV6-3 few ASSRTGGSSYEQY
TRBJ1-3 TRBV29-1 - SVDDRGFGNTIY
TRBJ2-1 TRBV14 - ASSLGAGGFYNEQF
TRBJ2-5 TRBV5-1 - ASSLTAGVPLQETQY
TRBJ2-1 TRBV5-4 - ASSVRLVSDEQF
TRBJ2-2 TRBV7-2 - ASSPGGYTGELF
TRBJ2-5 TRBV7-7 once ASSQTWGLQGTETQY